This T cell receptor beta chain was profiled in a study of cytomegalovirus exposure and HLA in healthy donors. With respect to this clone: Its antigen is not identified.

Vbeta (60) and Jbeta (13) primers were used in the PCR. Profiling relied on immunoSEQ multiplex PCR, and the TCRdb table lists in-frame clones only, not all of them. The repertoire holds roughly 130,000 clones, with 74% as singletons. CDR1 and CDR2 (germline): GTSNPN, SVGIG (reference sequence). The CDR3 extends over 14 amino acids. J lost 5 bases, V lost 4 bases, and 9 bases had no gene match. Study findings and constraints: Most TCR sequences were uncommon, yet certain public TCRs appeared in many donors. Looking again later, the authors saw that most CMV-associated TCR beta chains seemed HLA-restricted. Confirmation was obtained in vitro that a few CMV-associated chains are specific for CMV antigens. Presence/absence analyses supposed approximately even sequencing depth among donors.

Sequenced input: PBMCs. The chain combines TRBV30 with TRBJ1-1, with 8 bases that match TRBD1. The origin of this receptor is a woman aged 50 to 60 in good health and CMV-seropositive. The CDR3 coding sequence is TGTGCCTGGACCTACCAGGGGGCTCGTACTGAAGCTTTCTTT. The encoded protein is CAWTYQGARTEAFF.